The clone carrying this T cell receptor beta chain is categorized as medium-sized (0.01 to 0.1%). Antigen specificity is unknown. The V and J ends lost 5 bases and 2 bases respectively, with 16 bases between them. Germline CDR1 SEHNR, CDR2 FQNEAQ (reference sequence). This CDR3 is 15 amino acids long. This entry belongs to a study of cytomegalovirus exposure and HLA in healthy donors. Study conclusions and caveats: TCR sequences were mostly rare, though some public TCRs occurred in many donors.

Here immunoSEQ multiplex PCR was the method, and the copy in TCRdb shows in-frame clones only, minus some. The sample includes about 140,000 clones, about four fifths of them seen just once. The source material was PBMCs. The J gene is TRBJ2-7, the V gene TRBV7-9; D might be TRBD2 (5 bases). The TCR was taken from a woman aged 25-40 years in good health and CMV-seronegative. The CDR3 loop reads CASSPPRVNTYEQYF. DNA of the CDR3: TGTGCCAGCAGCCCACCGCGGGTTAACACCTACGAGCAGTACTTC.